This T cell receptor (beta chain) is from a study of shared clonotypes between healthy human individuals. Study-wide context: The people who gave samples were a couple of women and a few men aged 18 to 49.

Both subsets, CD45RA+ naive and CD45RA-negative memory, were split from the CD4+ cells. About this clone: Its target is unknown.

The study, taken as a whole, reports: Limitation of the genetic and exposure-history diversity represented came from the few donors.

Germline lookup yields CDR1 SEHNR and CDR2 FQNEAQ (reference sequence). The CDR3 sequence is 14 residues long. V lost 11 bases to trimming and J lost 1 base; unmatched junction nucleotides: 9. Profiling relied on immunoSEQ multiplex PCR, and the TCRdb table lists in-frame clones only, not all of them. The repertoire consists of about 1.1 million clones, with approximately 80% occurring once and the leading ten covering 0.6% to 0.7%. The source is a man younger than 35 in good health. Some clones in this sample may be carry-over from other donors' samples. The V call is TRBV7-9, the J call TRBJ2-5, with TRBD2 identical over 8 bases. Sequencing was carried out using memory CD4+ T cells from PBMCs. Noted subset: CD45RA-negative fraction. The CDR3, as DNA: TGTGCCGGGGGGACTAGGGTGGCCCAAGAGACCCAGTACTTC. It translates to CAGGTRVAQETQYF.